This is a list of T cell receptor beta chains from one sample in a study of vaccination and CD4 T cells after COVID-19. TCRdb recomputed calls from the PCR reads with MiXCR, one row per CDR3 protein. The table lists fewer than 10,000 distinct CDR3 sequences, more than 20% of them singletons. The antigens for these receptors are not known. The sample was cultured CD4+ T cells from blood. These receptor sequences come from a human donor with COVID-19. CDR3s include the opening cysteine and the closing phenylalanine or tryptophan. D genes are given only for firm matches. Size values are once, few and many counts, or a class for expanded clones, and some rows have none.

j_call cdr3_length clone_size d_call v_call cdr3_aa cdr3_nt
TRBJ1-6 13 NA TRBD1 TRBV20-1 CSATTGVNSPLHF TGCAGTGCTACTACAGGGGTGAATTCACCCCTCCACTTT
TRBJ2-7 10 NA NA TRBV7-3 CASSLDEQYF TGTGCCAGCAGCTTGGACGAGCAGTACTTC
TRBJ1-2 13 few NA TRBV12-3/TRBV12-4 CASIPLGGYGYTF TGTGCCAGCATACCCCTGGGCGGCTATGGCTACACCTTC
TRBJ2-3 18 NA TRBD2 TRBV6-4 CASSDRGIAGGPKSTQYF TGTGCCAGCAGTGACAGGGGGATAGCGGGGGGGCCGAAGTCTACGCAGTATTTT
TRBJ2-1 16 few TRBD1 TRBV24-1 CATSDSSGGGWNEQFF TGTGCCACCAGTGATTCGTCAGGGGGCGGTTGGAATGAGCAGTTCTTC
TRBJ2-7 15 few NA TRBV27 CASSVGPLDFYEQYF TGTGCCAGCAGTGTAGGCCCCTTAGATTTCTACGAGCAGTACTTC
TRBJ2-2 17 NA TRBD1 TRBV10-2 CASSEARGWSVTGELFF TGCGCCAGCAGTGAGGCCAGGGGGTGGTCAGTGACCGGGGAGCTGTTTTTT
TRBJ2-4 17 few NA TRBV28 CASSFIAREIAKNIQYF TGTGCCAGCAGTTTCATAGCCCGGGAAATAGCCAAAAACATTCAGTACTTC
TRBJ2-5 14 few TRBD1 TRBV20-1 CSARRGQGGETQYF TGCAGTGCTAGAAGGGGACAGGGTGGGGAGACCCAGTACTTC
TRBJ2-7 15 few NA TRBV7-2 CASSLMRGQTYEQYF TGTGCCAGCAGCTTAATGCGGGGGCAAACCTACGAGCAGTACTTC
TRBJ2-2 16 NA NA TRBV7-2 CASSPSYGQGTGELFF TGTGCCAGCAGCCCCAGTTACGGGCAGGGGACCGGGGAGCTGTTTTTT
TRBJ1-5 15 few NA TRBV6-2/TRBV6-3 CASSEAGQLSQPQHF TGTGCCAGCAGCGAGGCGGGACAACTCTCTCAGCCCCAGCATTTT
TRBJ1-2 12 NA NA TRBV27 CASSSGSSGYTF TGTGCCAGCAGTTCTGGGAGTTCGGGCTACACCTTC
TRBJ2-7 15 NA NA TRBV20-1 CSARDIRGAPYEQYF TGCAGTGCTAGAGATATTCGGGGGGCCCCTTACGAGCAGTACTTC
TRBJ1-4 13 few TRBD1 TRBV10-2 CASSEQGAEKLFF TGCGCCAGCAGTGAACAGGGGGCTGAAAAACTGTTTTTT
TRBJ2-5 14 NA NA TRBV4-1 CASSQDMGAGTQYF TGCGCCAGCAGCCAAGACATGGGGGCGGGGACCCAGTACTTC
TRBJ2-1 15 NA TRBD2 TRBV24-1 CATSESGGVGNEQFF TGTGCCACCAGCGAGTCCGGGGGGGTAGGGAATGAGCAGTTCTTC
TRBJ2-7 14 few NA TRBV19 CASSARQGSYEQYF TGTGCCAGTAGTGCCCGCCAGGGGTCCTACGAGCAGTACTTC
TRBJ1-1 16 NA NA TRBV4-1 CASSQDQWRGNTEAFF TGCGCCAGCAGCCAAGATCAGTGGAGGGGGAACACTGAAGCTTTCTTT
TRBJ1-5 12 NA NA TRBV18 CASSPPWVPQHF TGTGCCAGCTCACCTCCCTGGGTACCCCAGCATTTT
TRBJ2-7 12 few NA TRBV28 CASSLSYYEQYF TGTGCCAGCAGTTTATCTTACTACGAGCAGTACTTC
TRBJ1-2 13 NA NA TRBV28 CASNPTGGSGYTF TGTGCCAGCAACCCGACAGGTGGTTCTGGCTACACCTTC
TRBJ2-2 15 medium-sized NA TRBV20-1 CSAPTGDFDTGELFF TGCAGTGCTCCTACCGGCGACTTTGACACCGGGGAGCTGTTTTTT
TRBJ2-7 14 medium-sized NA TRBV30 CAWSGGSRSYEQYF TGTGCCTGGAGTGGTGGGAGCCGCTCCTACGAGCAGTACTTC
TRBJ1-1 14 few NA TRBV28 CASSPTTVNTEAFF TGTGCCAGCAGTCCTACTACAGTGAACACTGAAGCTTTCTTT
TRBJ1-5 14 medium-sized TRBD1 TRBV20-1 CSAKLTGGNQPQHF TGCAGTGCTAAGTTGACAGGGGGCAATCAGCCCCAGCATTTT
TRBJ1-5 17 medium-sized NA TRBV20-1 CSAVAPRVPTYNQPQHF TGCAGTGCAGTAGCCCCCAGGGTCCCCACTTACAATCAGCCCCAGCATTTT
TRBJ2-1 14 few NA TRBV2 CASSGQSSYNEQFF TGTGCCAGCAGTGGACAGAGCTCCTACAATGAGCAGTTCTTC
TRBJ2-2 14 few NA TRBV5-1 CASSLAQNTGELFF TGCGCCAGCAGCTTGGCGCAGAACACCGGGGAGCTGTTTTTT
TRBJ1-4 14 few NA TRBV25-1 CASRRGSTNEKLFF TGTGCCAGCCGGAGGGGGAGTACTAATGAAAAACTGTTTTTT
TRBJ2-5 17 few NA TRBV20-1 CSARERGARVIQETQYF TGCAGTGCTAGAGAAAGGGGGGCCAGGGTGATCCAAGAGACCCAGTACTTC
TRBJ2-3 16 NA NA TRBV4-3 CASSQDQAQGTDTQYF TGCGCCAGCAGCCAAGACCAGGCTCAAGGCACAGATACGCAGTATTTT
TRBJ2-3 13 NA NA TRBV7-2 CASSLTYTDTQYF TGTGCCAGCAGCTTGACTTACACAGATACGCAGTATTTT
TRBJ2-3 15 large TRBD1 TRBV12-5 CASGLGQGAADTQYF TGTGCTAGTGGTTTAGGGCAGGGGGCCGCAGATACGCAGTATTTT
TRBJ2-2 14 NA NA TRBV6-4 CASSEGLRTGELFF TGTGCCAGCAGTGAGGGCCTGAGAACCGGGGAGCTGTTTTTT
TRBJ1-4 15 NA NA TRBV16 CASSQSPNRDEKLFF TGTGCCAGCAGCCAATCACCCAACCGGGATGAAAAACTGTTTTTT
TRBJ1-6 14 medium-sized NA TRBV25-1 CASSASSYNSPLHF TGTGCCAGCAGTGCGAGCTCCTATAATTCACCCCTCCACTTT
TRBJ1-4 14 few NA TRBV15 CATSIGGIGEKLFF TGTGCCACCAGCATTGGAGGGATTGGGGAAAAACTGTTTTTT
TRBJ1-6 15 few TRBD1 TRBV12-3/TRBV12-4 CASTWGDRNLSPLHF TGTGCCAGCACCTGGGGGGACAGAAATCTTTCACCCCTCCACTTT